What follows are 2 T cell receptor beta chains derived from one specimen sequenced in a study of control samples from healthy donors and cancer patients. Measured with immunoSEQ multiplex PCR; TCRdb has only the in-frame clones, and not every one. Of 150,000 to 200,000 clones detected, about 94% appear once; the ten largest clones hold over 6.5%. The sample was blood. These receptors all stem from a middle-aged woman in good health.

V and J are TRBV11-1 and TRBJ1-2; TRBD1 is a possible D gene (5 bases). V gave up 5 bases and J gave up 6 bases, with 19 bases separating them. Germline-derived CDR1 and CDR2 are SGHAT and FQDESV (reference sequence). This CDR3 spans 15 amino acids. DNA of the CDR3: TGTGCCAGCAGCCGCCGACAGCCCGGCAGGGATGGCTACACCTTC. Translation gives CASSRRQPGRDGYTF.

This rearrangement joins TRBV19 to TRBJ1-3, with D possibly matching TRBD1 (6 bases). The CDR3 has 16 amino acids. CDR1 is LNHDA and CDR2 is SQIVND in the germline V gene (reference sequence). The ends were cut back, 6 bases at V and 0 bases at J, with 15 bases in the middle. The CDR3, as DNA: TGTGCCAGTAGCTTGGGGGCCTTTGCCTCTGGAAACACCATATATTTT. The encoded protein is CASSLGAFASGNTIYF.